The sequence of this T cell receptor beta chain was determined in a study of siplizumab effects on memory and regulatory T cells. Study-level results: Controls showed an average of around 27% Treg-derived mappable alloreactive CD4+ clones, while siplizumab showed 65% to 70%.

This clone was detected only a few times. Its antigen is undetermined. Repertoires were generated with immunoSEQ multiplex PCR, while TCRdb's copy carries only in-frame clones and drops some. In the table there are approximately 100,000 clones, about 92% of which are singletons. Germline V gene data show CDR1 as SNHLY and CDR2 as FYNNEI. The CDR3 is made up of 11 amino acids. V lost 7 bases and J 1 base, leaving 4 bases between the germline ends. Sequencing used Tregs sorted from blood. The clonotype originates from a human donor in good health. V usage is TRBV2 and J usage is TRBJ1-1, with unresolved D. CDR3 residues: CASKRNTEAFF. The CDR3, as DNA: TGTGCCAGCAAGCGGAACACTGAAGCTTTCTTT. Filled out from reference TRBV2 and TRBJ1-1, the complete variable domain reads EPEVTQTPSHQVTQMGQEVILRCVPISNHLYFYWYRQILGQKVEFLVSFYNNEISEKSEIFDDQFSVERPDGSNFTLKIRSTKLEDSAMYFCASKRNTEAFFGQGTRLTVV.